Following are 11 T cell receptor beta chains from one sample sequenced in a study of breast tumors, draining lymph nodes, adjacent tissues. Axillary draining lymph nodes of breast cancer patients supplied the node samples. TCRdb used MiXCR to reprocess the multiplex PCR reads, holding one entry per CDR3 protein. The data hold 200,000 or so distinct CDR3 sequences, with around 33% observed a single time. Material: axillary lymph node tissue. The receptors derive from a female donor with breast cancer. Some clones in this sample may be carry-over from other donors' samples.

This clonotype was detected only a few times. This chain links TRBV7-8 with TRBJ2-5, with 9 nucleotides matching TRBD2. The CDR3 runs 16 residues. The junction had 7 bases not matched to a gene; V was cut back by 5 bases and J by 0 bases. Germline V gene sequence: CDR1 SGHVS, CDR2 FQNEAQ. CDR3 coding DNA: TGTGCCAGCAGCCGGATAGCGGGGGACAACCAAGAGACCCAGTACTTC. It yields the protein CASSRIAGDNQETQYF.

This clonotype was detected ten times or more. The chain recombines TRBV18 with TRBJ2-3; D is unresolved. The V gene's germline CDR1 is KGHSH and CDR2 LQKENI. With 1 base removed from V and 5 bases from J, the gap between germline ends came to 10 bases. CDR3 length: 14 amino acids. The CDR3 loop is CASSPRASGDTQYF. CDR3 sequence (DNA): TGTGCCAGCTCACCACGGGCTAGTGGAGATACGCAGTATTTT.

To note about this clonotype: Lacking the conserved final phenylalanine or tryptophan, this CDR3 likely reflects a read error. Because the CDR3's place on the DNA is in doubt, the DNA is left out and the CDR3 is given as listed by TCRdb. The gene calls are TRBV4-3 and TRBJ2-1; no DNA check was done on the table's D call, TRBD1. Germline V gives CDR1 LGHNA, CDR2 YSLEER. Counting both end residues, the CDR3 totals 14 amino acids. This CDR3 is CASSPDRATMSSSS.

This clonotype was seen many times. This chain links TRBV7-2 with TRBJ2-1; possibly TRBD2 for D (6 bases). V lost 1 base, J lost 7 bases, and 8 bases lay in between. CDR1 is SGHTA and CDR2 is FQGNSA in the germline V gene. CDR3 length: 13 amino acids. CDR3 bases: TGTGCCAGCAGCTTAGGGAGGGTTAATGAGCAGTTCTTC. Translating gives CASSLGRVNEQFF.

On this clonotype: With a much larger clone just one base away, this may be a read error. J is TRBJ1-6 and V is TRBV6-2 or TRBV6-3, with TRBD1 as a possible D gene (6 bases). V was clipped by 4 bases and J by 8 bases, with 15 bases between them. Germline CDR1 and CDR2: MNHEY and SVGEGT. This CDR3 contains 15 residues. The CDR3 region has the DNA TGTGCCAGCAGTTCCCGGGACATTGAGGATTCACCCCTCCACTTT. Its protein product is CASSSRDIEDSPLHF.

The DNA of the CDR3 is TGCGCCAGCAGCTTGTCCGCGGCAGGGGCGCACAACGAGCAGTACTTC. Translation gives CASSLSAAGAHNEQYF. The rearrangement links TRBV5-1 to TRBJ2-7; D might be TRBD1 (6 bases). CDR1 SGHRS and CDR2 YFSETQ come from the germline V gene. V lost 1 base and J 5 bases, leaving 19 bases between the germline ends. This CDR3 contains 16 residues.

The chain couples TRBV7-2 to TRBJ1-2; 7 bases are a match to TRBD1. CDR1 is SGHTA and CDR2 is FQGNSA in the germline V gene. V was pared by 5 bases and J by 8 bases, with 11 bases of the junction left unmatched. This CDR3 region has 14 residues. The CDR3 here is CASSTYRGSGGYTF. CDR3 sequence (DNA): TGTGCCAGCAGCACATACAGGGGCAGCGGAGGCTACACCTTC. Drawing the rest from reference TRBV7-2 and TRBJ1-2, the complete variable domain is GAGVSQSPSNKVTEKGKDVELRCDPISGHTALYWYRQSLGQGLEFLIYFQGNSAPDKSGLPSDRFSAERTGGSVSTLTIQRTQQEDSAVYLCASSTYRGSGGYTFGSGTRLTVV.

With respect to this clonotype: Possible read error: a much larger clone is one base away. The chain has TRBV20-1 and TRBJ2-5; no firm D call. CDR3 length: 14 residues. Looked up from germline, CDR1 is DFQATT and CDR2 is SNEGSKA (reference sequence). The CDR3 DNA is TGCGGTGCTAGAGATCTTTACGGCGTCGAGACCCAGTACTTC. As protein: CGARDLYGVETQYF.

The J gene is TRBJ1-2, the V gene TRBV5-4, with a possible D match to TRBD1 (5 bases). The CDR3 extends over 15 amino acids. Germline values: CDR1 SGHNT, CDR2 YYREEE (reference sequence). V lost 5 bases and J lost 0, with 14 bases in between. CDR3 amino acids: CASRFHGATNYGYTF. CDR3 DNA sequence: TGTGCCAGCAGGTTCCATGGGGCTACTAACTATGGCTACACCTTC. Full variable domain (rest looked up from reference TRBV5-4 and TRBJ1-2): ETGVTQSPTHLIKTRGQQVTLRCSSQSGHNTVSWYQQALGQGPQFIFQYYREEENGRGNFPPRFSGLQFPNYSSELNVNALELDDSALYLCASRFHGATNYGYTFGSGTRLTVV.

This clonotype was seen a few times. The chain recombines TRBV18 with TRBJ2-2, with a weak D call TRBD1 (7 bases). Germline V gene sequence: CDR1 KGHSH, CDR2 LQKENI. Trimming removed 2 bases from V and 6 bases from J, with 13 bases in between. The length of the CDR3 is 15 residues. DNA for the CDR3: TGTGCCAGCTCACCAACGACAGGGAGGTCCGGGGAGCTGTTTTTT. Translated: CASSPTTGRSGELFF.

In the case of this clonotype: Possible read error: a much larger clone is one base away. The V and J genes are TRBV7-2 and TRBJ2-1; no clear D. V was trimmed by 4 bases and J by 7 bases, leaving 11 bases between them. There are 13 residues in the CDR3. The germline V gene encodes CDR1 SGHTA and CDR2 FQGNSA. The CDR3 DNA sequence: TGTGCCAGCAGCTCCGGGCCTATGAATGAGCAGTTCTTC. Protein sequence: CASSSGPMNEQFF.